This TCR beta chain appears in the sequencing data of a study of cytomegalovirus exposure and HLA in healthy donors (dated by TCRdb to about 2017). Notes on the research overall: An earlier analysis of more than 550 of the donors reported 276 Gb of sequence data and roughly 120 million unique TCR beta sequences obtained from 150 million to 200 million T cells. About 280 gigabases of sequencing data and roughly 80 million unique TCR sequences made up an early release that covered 500 to 650 HLA-typed donors. Among the roughly 400 genotyped donors, around 81% belonged to the genetic ancestry cluster associated with self-reported Caucasian donors. The study aimed to test whether cataloging public T cell receptors could reveal signatures of past pathogen exposure. The study used immunosequencing to profile the T cell repertoires of 666 subjects and linked those repertoires to cytomegalovirus serostatus. Along with the approximately 600-subject first cohort, a separate validation cohort of around 120 different subjects was used. To predict cytomegalovirus infection status, the study brought together high-throughput TCR immunosequencing, statistical association of individual TCRs with disease status, and machine learning. In a later analysis, previously published TCR beta repertoires from 666 donors were re-analyzed and high-resolution HLA genotyping was added so that TCR occurrence patterns could be studied. In the later analysis, no new phenotypic data were used to find candidate immune exposures; instead, reliance was placed on TCR beta sequences and their occurrence across donors. In an earlier analysis of a few hundred of the donors, high-throughput TCR beta sequencing was used to judge whether each TCR beta V gene segment behaved as functional or pseudogenic. Donor age, sex, ethnicity and CMV serostatus were compiled together with the repertoire data. A later genetic analysis used genome-wide SNP genotypes for about three fifths of the roughly 700 donors, treating that subset as a discovery cohort. Every discovery cohort repertoire had been produced on one sequencing platform. HLA typing included class I and class II loci at four-digit resolution. Typing coverage differed by locus: A, B, C, DRB1 and DQB1 were typed in roughly 620-630 donors, DQA1 in approximately 520, DPA1 in some 610, and DPB1 in 450 to 480. Roughly five DR-DQ haplotypes were handled as single units for association and clustering because linkage in the cohort was strong. Among some 410 genotyped donors of the cohort, an average of approximately 250,000 unique TCR beta nucleotide sequences were sequenced per donor, about a sixth of them non-productive. Results the study describes overall, beyond this receptor: Strong co-occurrence of HLA alleles, especially DR and DQ, made assigning TCR associations to individual alleles difficult. Presence/absence analyses assumed roughly uniform sequencing depth across donors, an assumption that may not hold. The authors suggested that the approach could potentially be extended to other disease states and immunological phenotypes. CMV serostatus was the only immune exposure information available for the cohort. Approximately 18 rarely observed V segments, including chromosome 9 orphons, were excluded from the earlier analysis of about 600 of the donors because counts were too low. According to a later analysis, parvovirus B19, influenza, CMV and Epstein-Barr virus appeared linked to several top co-occurrence clusters. In a later analysis, HLA-associated TCR beta chains were found to be more clonally expanded and to have lower generation probabilities than equally common non-associated chains. Because the 87-base-pair reads could not distinguish some IMGT-functional V segments, including TRBV6-2 and TRBV6-3, those segments were excluded. A later genetic analysis associated a missense DCLRE1C variant with V-gene and J-gene trimming of TCR beta chains, and an independent cohort replicated the association. Most TCR sequences were observed very rarely across donors, whereas some public TCRs were present in many individuals. In this cohort, only TCR beta chains were sequenced, and detectable features were limited by the absence of alpha or paired-chain data. The study listed 150 to 200 TCR beta chains as associated with cytomegalovirus. In both the original and validation cohorts, the classifier was reported to diagnose cytomegalovirus status with high specificity and sensitivity. According to a later analysis, most CMV-associated TCR beta chains appeared to be HLA-restricted, and the HLA associations seemed to be driven largely by CMV exposure. Broadly in line with IMGT annotations, most TCR beta V segments showed up in productive rearrangements about 90% or about 30% of the time in an earlier analysis of under 700 of the donors. Because HLA typing was missing for some donors at each locus, association tests included only the typed subset. A later analysis found that TCR association rates varied across HLA loci, with DRB1 alleles showing the most associated TCRs and HLA-C alleles the fewest. In a later genetic analysis, fewer N-insertions in productive TCRs were reported among donors in an Asian-associated ancestry cluster than the approximately 630-donor mean. In vitro tests confirmed that a few of the cytomegalovirus-associated TCR beta chains recognize cytomegalovirus antigens. A further reported finding was that TCR beta sequences accurately predicted the HLA-A and HLA-B alleles for most subjects in the first cohort. Correlated functional status among segregating V segments might be attributable to linkage disequilibrium, but an unknown experimental factor could not be ruled out. In a later analysis, some 18,000 TCR beta sequences were associated with specific HLA alleles at a false discovery rate of 0.05. A cluster of highly shared sequence variants was judged likely to represent a technical artifact of the sequencing pipeline.

The cohort consisted of 670 or so healthy bone marrow donors. Cohort members were all nominally healthy when sampled, although unrecorded immune exposures were likely present. The donor was CMV seronegative and was included in the group of around 320 seronegative cohort members. A peripheral blood sample was collected from each donor, and TCR beta sequencing was performed on peripheral blood mononuclear cells. Genomic DNA was extracted from the blood cell samples with the Qiagen DNeasy Blood Extraction Kit. Details on this clone: What this receptor recognizes is not known. Per-nucleotide qualities are absent, and no much larger clonotype sits a single base away.

The germline V gene sets CDR1 to MDHEN and CDR2 to SYDVKM. From the cysteine up to the phenylalanine, the CDR3 has a length of 16 residues. Only the CDR3 part of the read is kept: 48 bases, read in frame from the first base. V sheds 2 bases and J sheds 0 bases, leaving 12 bases between their ends. The library relied on the immunoSEQ multiplex PCR assay. A mixture of 60 forward primers for TCR Vbeta segments and 13 reverse primers for TCR Jbeta segments was used in the multiplex PCR. A multiplex PCR assay on genomic DNA amplified the CDR3 region of rearranged TCR beta genes. Amplified TCR beta libraries were sequenced as 87-base-pair reads on the Illumina HiSeq System. The paper's processing steps were these. A later analysis tallied tens of millions of unique TCR beta chains across the 650 to 750 repertoires, and about 10 million of those chains were shared by two or more donors. Raw reads were error-corrected and collapsed into unique sequences by a nearest-neighbor algorithm in which closely related sequences were merged to remove PCR and sequencing errors. To assign V, D and J gene segments, CDR3 sequences were aligned to IMGT reference sequences. Each retained sequence needed at least a six-nucleotide match to both a V gene segment and a J gene segment. Rearrangements were classified as productive when the CDR3 lacked stop codons and remained in frame with V and J, and all other rearrangements were classified as non-productive. Following IMGT convention, CDR3 was defined as the stretch from the second conserved V-encoded cysteine to the conserved J-encoded phenylalanine. Sequences without an unambiguous match to a single V gene segment were excluded from the earlier analysis of several hundred of the donors. An earlier analysis of 450 to 650 of the donors called V segments functional above 56.7% productive rearrangements and segregating when the between-donor standard deviation exceeded 5%. A statistical classification framework was developed to diagnose cytomegalovirus status using the catalog of TCR beta chain sequences. In a later analysis, TCR nucleotide sequences were compared against IMGT/GENE-DB human TR gene sequences so that V and J genes could be assigned. In a later analysis, CDR3 sequences and most-parsimonious VDJ recombination scenarios were assigned using the TCRdist pipeline. In a later analysis, every TCR beta chain was defined by the combination of its CDR3 amino acid sequence and its V-gene family, and reads without a unique V-gene family were dropped. As a way to deal with suspected cross-contamination and a sequencing artifact, a later analysis dropped more than 500 nucleotide sequences that were highly shared and had low generation probability. In a later analysis, a clonal expansion index was calculated for each public chain from normalized within-repertoire ranks of inferred template counts. A later analysis computed generation probabilities with a VDJ recombination model fitted to out-of-frame rearrangements, and checked the results against IGoR. In a later analysis, hypergeometric tests were used to score TCR-TCR, TCR-HLA and TCR-CMV co-occurrence, with a repertoire-size bias correction applied to TCR pairs. To estimate false discovery rates, a later analysis permuted the HLA or CMV assignments 20 times. In a later analysis, co-occurring TCRs were grouped using DBSCAN, with TCRdist sequence similarity added in when clustering inside HLA-allele-positive subsets. Repertoires with fewer than 30,000 or more than 120,000 public chains were left out of co-occurrence clustering, as were five repertoires with anomalous nucleotide sharing. Imported from immuneACCESS, the table was reduced by TCRdb to in-frame sequences with V and J called. These copies leave out some clones; in studies compared against another copy, an unresolved V gene accounts for under half, and the cause of the remainder is not known. V, J and clone size derive from that table, while D and trimming were established from the DNA sequence. For this sample the table gives about 130,000 clones, of which roughly 79% were detected only once. In total, the top ten clones hold over 1.5% of the sample.

This receptor was taken from a woman in her forties or fifties in good health and CMV-seronegative. The sequence is built from TRBV28 and TRBJ2-3, with no confidently assigned D gene. Sequenced material: PBMCs. The CDR3: CASSLAVSPSTDTQYF. DNA sequence: TGTGCCAGCAGTTTAGCGGTATCACCTAGCACAGATACGCAGTATTTT.